Listed below are T cell receptor beta chains from one sample, sequenced in a study of Ad26.COV2.S vaccination and SARS-CoV-2 variants. TCRdb keeps only in-frame clones here, not all; method: immunoSEQ multiplex PCR. The repertoire holds 350,000 to 500,000 clones, with 90% as singletons. Sequenced material: peripheral blood, taken in a trial of Ad26.COV2.S vaccine versus placebo. All receptors come from a person aged 18 to 65 who received the Ad26.COV2.S COVID-19 vaccine or a placebo. The CDR3 runs from the conserved cysteine through the conserved F or W. The order of the fields is J gene, V gene, clone size, D gene, CDR3 DNA, CDR3 protein. The D gene is left open where the match is weak. Only some rows state a clone size, as once, few, many or a class for expanded clones.

TRBJ1-5	TRBV6-5	-	-	TGTGCCAGCAGGGGAATCAGCAATCAGCCCCAGCATTTT	CASRGISNQPQHF
TRBJ1-6	TRBV27	-	TRBD1	TGTGCCAGCAGTTTCGGGACAGGGGATAATTCACCCCTCCACTTT	CASSFGTGDNSPLHF
TRBJ1-1	TRBV27	-	-	TGTGCCAGCAGTTCAACAGCAAACACTGAAGCTTTCTTT	CASSSTANTEAFF
TRBJ2-4	TRBV6-6	-	-	TGTGCCAGCAGACCGAGGGAGTCCAAAAACATTCAGTACTTC	CASRPRESKNIQYF
TRBJ2-1	TRBV7-2	-	-	TGTGCCAGCAGCTTAGGGGGACCCGCTTCAGGAGAGCAGTTCTTC	CASSLGGPASGEQFF
TRBJ1-3	TRBV28	-	-	TGTGCCAGCAGTTTGCAGGGCCTCTCTGGAAACACCATATATTTT	CASSLQGLSGNTIYF
TRBJ2-7	TRBV11-3	-	TRBD1	TGTGCCAGCAGCTTCGGTCGGACAGGGATCTACGAGCAGTACTTC	CASSFGRTGIYEQYF
TRBJ1-3	TRBV27	once	-	TGTGCCAGCAGTTTATCGTCAGGGGTTGGAAACACCATATATTTT	CASSLSSGVGNTIYF
TRBJ1-5	TRBV28	-	-	TGTGCCAGCAGTTTAGCAGGTCTTAATCAGCCCCAGCATTTT	CASSLAGLNQPQHF
TRBJ1-5	TRBV5-1	-	-	TGCGCCAGCAGCTTGGATGGCAATCAGCCCCAGCATTTT	CASSLDGNQPQHF
TRBJ2-2	TRBV5-5	-	-	TGTGCCAGCCGCGAGGGGGGTCAGGTCACCGACGGGGAGCTGTTTTTT	CASREGGQVTDGELFF
TRBJ2-1	TRBV7-9	-	-	TGTGCCAGCAGCCGCCGACAGGATTCCTACAATGAGCAGTTCTTC	CASSRRQDSYNEQFF
TRBJ2-7	TRBV7-8	-	-	TGTGCCAGCGCGAGGACCACTGGGTCCTACGAGCAGTACTTC	CASARTTGSYEQYF
TRBJ2-2	TRBV24-1	once	-	TGTGCCACCAGTGATTATTGGCTTGGCGGTGGGGAGCTGTTTTTT	CATSDYWLGGGELFF
TRBJ2-3	TRBV28	-	-	TGTGCCAGCAGGACAGGTCCAGATACGCAGTATTTT	CASRTGPDTQYF
TRBJ1-1	TRBV11-2	-	-	TGTGCCAGCAGCTTATGGTCCCTGGGGGGGACTGAAGCTTTCTTT	CASSLWSLGGTEAFF
TRBJ2-7	TRBV27	-	TRBD2	TGTGCCAGCAGGGCTAGCGGTCGGGCCTCTGGGCAGTACTTC	CASRASGRASGQYF
TRBJ2-7	TRBV4-2	-	TRBD1	TGTGCCAGCAGCCAATCCTACGGACAGGGGGCGTTTGAGCAGTACTTC	CASSQSYGQGAFEQYF
TRBJ1-5	TRBV5-1	-	TRBD1	TGCGCCAGCAGCTTGGGGGACAGCGGCAATCAGCCCCAGCATTTT	CASSLGDSGNQPQHF
TRBJ1-2	TRBV4-3	-	-	TGCGCCAGCAGCCAAGATTGGATAGGGGGGGGCTATGGCTACACCTTC	CASSQDWIGGGYGYTF
TRBJ2-1	TRBV5-1	-	TRBD2	TGCGCCAGCAGCCAGCCCGGGACTACAAACTACAATGAGCAGTTCTTC	CASSQPGTTNYNEQFF
TRBJ1-4	TRBV7-9	-	TRBD1	TGTGCCAGCGGAAAGGGGGCTGCAACTAATGAAAAACTGTTTTTT	CASGKGAATNEKLFF
TRBJ1-2	TRBV5-1	-	-	TGCGCCAGCAGCTACTTCAGGAGGGACGACTATGGCTACACCTTC	CASSYFRRDDYGYTF
TRBJ2-3	TRBV27	-	-	TGTGCCAGCAGTTTATCGGTAGGATGGAGCGCCACTAGCACAGATACGCAGTATTTT	CASSLSVGWSATSTDTQYF
TRBJ2-1	TRBV7-8	-	-	TGTGCCAGCAGCTTAGGAGGCAGAGTAGTTTGGAATGAGCAGTTCTTC	CASSLGGRVVWNEQFF
TRBJ2-1	TRBV7-9	-	-	TGTGCCAGCAGCGTAGGGCGGGGACTCTACAATGAGCAGTTCTTC	CASSVGRGLYNEQFF
TRBJ2-7	TRBV19	-	-	TGTGCCAGTAGTATTGGGGCGGGAAACTACGAGCAGTACTTC	CASSIGAGNYEQYF
TRBJ1-1	TRBV7-2	-	-	TGTGCCAGCAGCCCAGGTCGGGGGAACACTGAAGCTTTCTTT	CASSPGRGNTEAFF
TRBJ2-1	TRBV6-2/TRBV6-3	few	-	TGTGCCAGCAGCCCCGGGTATGAGCAGTTCTTC	CASSPGYEQFF
TRBJ2-3	TRBV18	-	-	TGTGCCAGCTCACCACCGGAAACTGGTCGGGATACGCAGTATTTT	CASSPPETGRDTQYF
TRBJ2-1	TRBV3-1/TRBV3-2	-	TRBD2	TGTGCCAGCAGCCAAGATTTCCTAGCGGGACTCAATGAGCAGTTCTTC	CASSQDFLAGLNEQFF
TRBJ2-1	TRBV9	once	-	TGTGCCAGCAGCGTAGGTGGGACAGAGCAGTTCTTC	CASSVGGTEQFF
TRBJ1-2	TRBV6-5	-	TRBD1	TGTGCCAGCAGTCAGACGACAGGGAGCTATGGCTACACCTTC	CASSQTTGSYGYTF
TRBJ2-3	TRBV5-1	-	TRBD2	TGCGCCAGCAGCTCAAGCGGGAGGGCCGGGAGCTCTAGCACAGATACGCAGTATTTT	CASSSSGRAGSSSTDTQYF
TRBJ1-6	TRBV19	-	-	TGTGCCAGTAGTATGAGTTCGGGCTCCTATAATTCACCCCTCCACTTT	CASSMSSGSYNSPLHF
TRBJ1-1	TRBV3-1/TRBV3-2	-	-	TGTGCCAGCAGCCAAGATATGGGGGGAGATGGGACTGAAGCTTTCTTT	CASSQDMGGDGTEAFF
TRBJ1-6	TRBV5-4	once	-	TGTGCCAGCAGCTTGCGGGCCGATTCACCCCTCCACTTT	CASSLRADSPLHF
TRBJ2-3	TRBV7-6	once	TRBD2	TGTGCCAGCAGCTTAGCTCCGGGACTAGCGGGAGGAGGTGCCACAGATACGCAGTATTTT	CASSLAPGLAGGGATDTQYF
TRBJ2-1	TRBV4-3	-	TRBD2	TGCGCCAGCAGCAGACTAGCGGGAGCCTACAATGAGCAGTTCTTC	CASSRLAGAYNEQFF
TRBJ2-5	TRBV27	-	-	TGTGCCAGCAGTTCTCTCCCCCGGTACCAAGAGACCCAGTACTTC	CASSSLPRYQETQYF
TRBJ1-5	TRBV28	-	-	TGTGCCAGCAGTTTACAACAGGGACAAGGTCAGCCCCAGCATTTT	CASSLQQGQGQPQHF
TRBJ1-2	TRBV19	-	-	TGTGCCAGTGAGGGGCAGCCCTATGGCTACACCTTC	CASEGQPYGYTF
TRBJ2-3	TRBV5-6	-	TRBD2	TGTGCCAGCAGCCCTACTAGCGGGAGGCGGGCAGATACGCAGTATTTT	CASSPTSGRRADTQYF
TRBJ2-7	TRBV5-1	-	TRBD1	TGCGCCAGCAGCCCCCGGGACAGGGGGCCCCACGAGCAGTACTTC	CASSPRDRGPHEQYF
TRBJ2-1	TRBV5-4	-	TRBD2	TGTGCCAGCAGCTTGGCCGAGAGACTAGCGGGAGTTGGGGAGCAGTTCTTC	CASSLAERLAGVGEQFF
TRBJ2-7	TRBV27	once	TRBD1	TGTGCCAGCAGTTTGGGACAGGGGAACTACGAGCAGTACTTC	CASSLGQGNYEQYF
TRBJ1-4	TRBV10-3	-	-	TGTGCCATCGCTGGGACGCCAGGGAGAACTAATGAAAAACTGTTTTTT	CAIAGTPGRTNEKLFF
TRBJ1-1	TRBV18	-	TRBD1	TGTGCCAGCTCACCGGACAGGGGAGGCACTGAAGCTTTCTTT	CASSPDRGGTEAFF